The 21 T cell receptor beta chains below all came from one sample that was sequenced in a study of regulatory T cells in long-lasting Graves disease. Arm-PCR with iRepertoire HTBI primers amplified the CDR3 regions for these TCR beta libraries. TCRdb independently ran MiXCR on the multiplex PCR reads; one entry per CDR3 protein. The data show fewer than 450,000 distinct CDR3 sequences, around 20% seen once. Documented time point: persistent/refractory GD, antithyroid drugs over 5 years with positive TRAb. With RNA extracted from PBMCs as input, the TCR library was made. Material: peripheral blood mononuclear cells (PBMCs), obtained when the disease was refractory, from a patient treated with antithyroid drugs. The receptors derive from a female donor with Graves disease.

This clonotype was seen a few times. The V call is TRBV4-1, the J call TRBJ1-1; unclear D gene. This CDR3 contains 14 residues. The germline V gene encodes CDR1 MGHRA and CDR2 YSYEKL. Trimming removed 5 bases from V and 4 bases from J, with 14 bases in between. The CDR3 reads CASSLEGYSTEAFF. Here the CDR3 DNA reads TGCGCCAGCAGCTTAGAGGGATATAGCACTGAAGCTTTCTTT.

The V call is TRBV7-9, the J call TRBJ2-2; D is undetermined. CDR3 length: 15 residues. From germline, CDR1 is SEHNR and CDR2 FQNEAQ (reference sequence). V was trimmed by 3 bases and J by 6 bases, leaving 14 bases between them. CDR3 in amino acids: CASSFGRAKPGELFF. The CDR3 DNA follows: TGTGCCAGCAGCTTTGGCAGAGCAAAACCCGGGGAGCTGTTTTTT.

This clonotype was observed many times. The rearrangement links TRBV20-1 to TRBJ1-2, with TRBD1 as a possible D gene (5 bases). This CDR3 region has 13 residues. The germline CDR1 and CDR2 sequences are DFQATT and SNEGSKA (reference sequence). Between the trimmed V and J ends, which lost 3 bases and 0 bases, there was a span of 8 bases. The CDR3 DNA reads as TGCAGTGCTAGTGGGGCCCCTAACTATGGCTACACCTTC. This sequence encodes CSASGAPNYGYTF.

This clonotype was counted only a few times. This rearrangement joins TRBV19 to TRBJ1-2; no clear D gene. Trimming removed 5 bases from V and 4 bases from J, with 11 bases in between. This CDR3 is 13 amino acids long. Germline assignment: CDR1 LNHDA and CDR2 SQIVND (reference sequence). The DNA for the CDR3 is TGTGCCAGTAGTCCGAGGCCCACCTATGGCTACACCTTC. The encoded protein is CASSPRPTYGYTF.

This clonotype occurred many times. The V call is TRBV7-2, the J call TRBJ2-7; no definite D call. The ends were cut back, 6 bases at V and 4 bases at J, with 10 bases in the middle. The V gene's germline CDR1 is SGHTA and CDR2 FQGNSA. The CDR3 totals 12 residues. DNA of the CDR3: TGTGCCAGCAGTTCCGACGGGTACGAGCAGTACTTC. Amino acids: CASSSDGYEQYF.

There are a few counts of this clonotype. The chain employs TRBV20-1 and TRBJ2-7; TRBD1 matches at 8 bases. Germline V gives CDR1 DFQATT, CDR2 SNEGSKA (reference sequence). CDR3 length: 13 residues. The trim removed 3 bases at V and 5 bases at J, leaving 6 bases unmatched. The CDR3 is CSASAIQGDEQYF. The CDR3 bases are TGCAGTGCTAGTGCCATACAGGGGGACGAGCAGTACTTC.

V gene TRBV30 combines with J gene TRBJ1-1, with D uncertain. Germline assignment: CDR1 GTSNPN and CDR2 SVGIG (reference sequence). The ends were cut back, 2 bases at V and 1 base at J, with 8 bases in the middle. This CDR3 region has 13 residues. CDR3 sequence (DNA): TGTGCCTGGAGTCCAACAACGAACACTGAAGCTTTCTTT. Translated, it gives CAWSPTTNTEAFF.

This clonotype was detected a few times. The chain joins TRBV20-1 to TRBJ1-5; tentative D call: TRBD1 (5 bases). The V end lost 7 bases, the J end lost 3 bases, and 19 bases lay between the germline ends. The CDR3 sequence is 15 residues long. Germline CDR1 DFQATT, CDR2 SNEGSKA (reference sequence). The CDR3 spells CSVGTTWGLNQPQHF. CDR3 DNA: TGCAGTGTGGGGACGACTTGGGGCCTCAATCAGCCCCAGCATTTT.

The chain carries TRBV4-1 and TRBJ2-7, with 9 bases aligning to TRBD2. The junction had 10 bases not matched to a gene; V was cut back by 1 base and J by 3 bases. CDR1 is MGHRA and CDR2 is YSYEKL in the germline V gene. The CDR3 consists of 17 residues. The CDR3 DNA is TGCGCCAGCAGCCAAGTTCATAGCGGGAGAGGGGACTACGAGCAGTACTTC. Its protein is CASSQVHSGRGDYEQYF.

V gene TRBV4-1 combines with J gene TRBJ2-1; 16 nucleotides line up with TRBD2. Germline CDR1 MGHRA, CDR2 YSYEKL. This CDR3 has 15 amino acids. J gave up 8 bases and V 7 bases, and 5 bases lay outside the gene matches. The CDR3 nucleotides read TGCGCCAGCAAGACCGGGACTAGCGGGGGGGATGAGCAGTTCTTC. As protein: CASKTGTSGGDEQFF.

This clonotype was observed at least ten times. The chain employs TRBV3-1 and TRBJ1-2; no firm D call. This CDR3 region has 14 residues. Germline V gene sequence: CDR1 LGHDT, CDR2 YNNKEL (reference sequence). Deletions cut 4 bases from V and 6 bases from J, with 15 bases between. CDR3 nucleotide sequence: TGTGCCAGCAGCCGTAACCAGGAACCGAATGGCTACACCTTC. Amino acid sequence: CASSRNQEPNGYTF.

This clonotype was picked up many times. This chain links TRBV15 with TRBJ2-5; D might be TRBD1 (6 bases). The V gene lost 1 base and the J gene lost 5 bases, with 11 bases spanning the gap. The CDR3 covers 14 residues. Germline CDR1 and CDR2: LNHNV and YYDKDF (reference sequence). The CDR3 bases are TGTGCCACCAGCAGAGTACAGGGAGTGGAGACCCAGTACTTC. Protein sequence: CATSRVQGVETQYF.

A remark on this clonotype: A much bigger clone sits one base away, suggesting this may be a read error. Without the conserved terminal phenylalanine or tryptophan, this CDR3 likely stems from a read error. The V call is TRBV7-2, the J call TRBJ2-5; D uncertain. V lost 1 base to trimming and J lost 4 bases, with 10 bases between them. CDR3 length: 14 amino acids. CDR1 is SGHTA, CDR2 FQGNSA, per germline. The CDR3 region is CASSLGWGRETQYS. CDR3 nucleotide sequence: TGTGCCAGCAGCTTAGGCTGGGGAAGAGAGACCCAGTACTCC.

The chain has TRBV20-1 and TRBJ1-1; possibly TRBD1 for D (5 bases). Between the trimmed V and J ends, which lost 0 bases and 0 bases, there was a span of 17 bases. Germline values: CDR1 DFQATT, CDR2 SNEGSKA (reference sequence). The CDR3 totals 17 residues. The CDR3 DNA follows: TGCAGTGCTAGAGATTACCAGGGCGGGGCCCTGAACACTGAAGCTTTCTTT. Protein: CSARDYQGGALNTEAFF.

This clonotype was detected a few times. The chain couples TRBV9 to TRBJ2-5, with 7 bases identical to TRBD1. This CDR3 spans 13 amino acids. The V gene's germline CDR1 is SGDLS and CDR2 YYNGEE. V was clipped by 7 bases and J by 0 bases; unmatched bases: 3. CDR3 DNA sequence: TGTGCCAGCGGTACAGGGGACCAAGAGACCCAGTACTTC. Its translation is CASGTGDQETQYF.

This clonotype was counted only a few times. This sequence joins TRBV6-1 and TRBJ1-5; 9 bases are shared with TRBD1. The CDR3 runs 15 residues. V was pared by 7 bases and J by 2 bases, with 6 bases of the junction left unmatched. Germline V lookup: CDR1 MNHNS, CDR2 SASEGT. The CDR3 region is CASTDRGVGNQPQHF. The DNA of the CDR3 is TGTGCCAGCACCGACAGGGGGGTAGGCAATCAGCCCCAGCATTTT.

The chain has TRBV19 and TRBJ2-2; D is undetermined. The V and J ends lost 5 bases and 5 bases respectively, with 15 bases between them. The CDR3 loop spans 15 amino acids. Per germline, CDR1 LNHDA and CDR2 SQIVND (reference sequence). The CDR3 nucleotides are TGTGCCAGTAGTGTGTTCGGTAGTGGTACCGGGGAGCTGTTTTTT. It yields the protein CASSVFGSGTGELFF. Full variable domain (remainder filled in from reference TRBV19 and TRBJ2-2): DGGITQSPKYLFRKEGQNVTLSCEQNLNHDAMYWYRQDPGQGLRLIYYSQIVNDFQKGDIAEGYSVSREKKESFPLTVTSAQKNPTAFYLCASSVFGSGTGELFFGEGSRLTVL.

The chain combines TRBV19 with TRBJ1-5; perhaps TRBD1 as D (5 bases). The V end was cut by 4 bases, the J end by 2 bases, with 12 bases between. The CDR3 has 15 residues. The germline V gene has CDR1 LNHDA and CDR2 SQIVND (reference sequence). The CDR3 nucleotides read TGTGCCAGTAGTACGGGCAGGGTACGCAATCAGCCCCAGCATTTT. The encoded protein is CASSTGRVRNQPQHF.

The table lists this clonotype with a few counts. The J gene is TRBJ2-2, the V gene TRBV3-1, with D hard to call. V was cut by 7 bases and J by 0 bases, with 12 bases left in between. Looked up from germline, CDR1 is LGHDT and CDR2 is YNNKEL (reference sequence). This CDR3 is 15 amino acids long. Written as DNA, the CDR3 is TGTGCCAGCACCCAGGTACCAGCGAACACCGGGGAGCTGTTTTTT. The encoded protein is CASTQVPANTGELFF.

The table lists this clonotype with a few counts. The V call is TRBV19, the J call TRBJ2-7; 9 bases line up with TRBD1. The germline gives CDR1 LNHDA, CDR2 SQIVND (reference sequence). V dropped 5 bases and J dropped 3; count of bases not matched to a gene: 8. The CDR3 sequence is 15 residues long. The CDR3 region is CASSASGTGIYEQYF. The CDR3 DNA is TGTGCCAGTAGTGCATCCGGGACAGGGATCTACGAGCAGTACTTC.

This rearrangement joins TRBV20-1 to TRBJ1-1, with D perhaps TRBD1 (5 bases). The CDR3 covers 14 residues. Germline V gene sequence: CDR1 DFQATT, CDR2 SNEGSKA (reference sequence). Trimming took 3 bases from V and 3 from J, leaving 14 bases between them. CDR3 sequence reads: CSASLAGLYTEAFF. In DNA form, the CDR3 reads TGCAGTGCTAGTCTTGCAGGGTTGTACACTGAAGCTTTCTTT.